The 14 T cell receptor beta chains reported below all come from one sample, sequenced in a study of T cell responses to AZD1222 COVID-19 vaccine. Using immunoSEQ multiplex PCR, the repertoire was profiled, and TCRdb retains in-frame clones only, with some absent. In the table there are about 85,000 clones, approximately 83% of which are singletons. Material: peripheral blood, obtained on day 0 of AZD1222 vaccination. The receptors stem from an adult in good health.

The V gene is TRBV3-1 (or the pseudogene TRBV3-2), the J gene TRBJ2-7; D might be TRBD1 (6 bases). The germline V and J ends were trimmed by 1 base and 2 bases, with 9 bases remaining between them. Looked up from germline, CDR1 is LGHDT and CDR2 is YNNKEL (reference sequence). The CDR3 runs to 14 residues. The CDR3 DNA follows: TGTGCCAGCAGCCAAGGGGACATTGCCTACGAGCAGTACTTC. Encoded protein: CASSQGDIAYEQYF.

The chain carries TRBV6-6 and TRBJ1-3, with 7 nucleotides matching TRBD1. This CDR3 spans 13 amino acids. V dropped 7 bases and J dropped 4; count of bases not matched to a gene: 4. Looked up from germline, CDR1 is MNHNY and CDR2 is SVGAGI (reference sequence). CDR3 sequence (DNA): TGTGCCAGCACCGGACAGGACGGAAACACCATATATTTT. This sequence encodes CASTGQDGNTIYF.

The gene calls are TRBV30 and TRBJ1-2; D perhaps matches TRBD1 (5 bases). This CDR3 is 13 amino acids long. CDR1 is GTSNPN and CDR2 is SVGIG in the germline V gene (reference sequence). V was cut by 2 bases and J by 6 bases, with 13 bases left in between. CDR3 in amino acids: CAWSPGFEHGYTF. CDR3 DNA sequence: TGTGCCTGGAGTCCAGGGTTTGAGCATGGCTACACCTTC.

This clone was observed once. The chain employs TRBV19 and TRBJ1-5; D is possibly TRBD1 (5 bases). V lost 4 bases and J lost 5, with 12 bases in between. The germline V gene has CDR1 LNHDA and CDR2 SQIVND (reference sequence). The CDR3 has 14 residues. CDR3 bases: TGTGCCAGTAGTACCGACCCGACAGATCAGCCCCAGCATTTT. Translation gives CASSTDPTDQPQHF.

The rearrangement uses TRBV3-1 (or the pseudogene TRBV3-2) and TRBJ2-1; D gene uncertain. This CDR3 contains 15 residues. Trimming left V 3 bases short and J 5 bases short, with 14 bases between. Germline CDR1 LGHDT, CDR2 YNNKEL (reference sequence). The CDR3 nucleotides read TGTGCCAGCAGCCACCTATTCAGGACCGACAATGAGCAGTTCTTC. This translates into CASSHLFRTDNEQFF.

The CDR3 DNA is TGTGCCATCAGTCAAGGACAGGGGGCGTCCTACGAGCAGTACTTC. Its translation is CAISQGQGASYEQYF. This chain uses TRBV10-3 with TRBJ2-7; 11 bases match TRBD1. The CDR3 consists of 15 residues. Germline loops: CDR1 ENHRY, CDR2 SYGVKD. V shed 5 bases and J 1 base; nucleotides not matched to a gene: 4.

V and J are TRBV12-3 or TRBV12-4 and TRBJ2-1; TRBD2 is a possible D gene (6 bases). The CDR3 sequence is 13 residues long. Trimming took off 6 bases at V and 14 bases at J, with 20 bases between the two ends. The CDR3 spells CASRAGTYTFEFF. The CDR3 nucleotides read TGTGCCAGCAGGGCCGGGACTTACACTTTTGAGTTCTTC.

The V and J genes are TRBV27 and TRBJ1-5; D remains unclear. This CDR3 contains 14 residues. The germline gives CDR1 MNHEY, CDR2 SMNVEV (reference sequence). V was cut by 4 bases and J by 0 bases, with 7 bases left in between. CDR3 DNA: TGTGCCAGCAGTTCCCCATATAGCAATCAGCCCCAGCATTTT. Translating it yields CASSSPYSNQPQHF.

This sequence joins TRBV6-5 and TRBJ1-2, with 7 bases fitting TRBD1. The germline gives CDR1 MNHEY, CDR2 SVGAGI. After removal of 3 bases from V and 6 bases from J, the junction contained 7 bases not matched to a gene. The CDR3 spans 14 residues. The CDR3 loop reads CASSYRQGIDGYTF. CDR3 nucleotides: TGTGCCAGCAGTTATAGACAGGGTATAGATGGCTACACCTTC.

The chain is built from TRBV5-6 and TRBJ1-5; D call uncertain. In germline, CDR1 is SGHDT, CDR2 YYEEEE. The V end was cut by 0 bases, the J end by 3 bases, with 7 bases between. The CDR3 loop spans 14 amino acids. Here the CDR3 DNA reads TGTGCCAGCAGCTTGGGCCGAGTCAATCAGCCCCAGCATTTT. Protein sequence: CASSLGRVNQPQHF.

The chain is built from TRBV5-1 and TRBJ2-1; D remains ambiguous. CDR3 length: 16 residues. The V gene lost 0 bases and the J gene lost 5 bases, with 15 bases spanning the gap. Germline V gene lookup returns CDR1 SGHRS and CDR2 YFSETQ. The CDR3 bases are TGCGCCAGCAGCTTGGCTTCCGTGTTATCTCACAATGAGCAGTTCTTC. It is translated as CASSLASVLSHNEQFF.

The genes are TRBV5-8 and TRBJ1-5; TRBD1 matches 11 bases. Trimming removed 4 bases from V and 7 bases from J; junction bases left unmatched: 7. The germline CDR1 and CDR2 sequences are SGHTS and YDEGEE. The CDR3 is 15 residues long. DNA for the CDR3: TGTGCCAGCAGCATCCGGGACAGGGGGAGGCAGCCCCAGCATTTT. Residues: CASSIRDRGRQPQHF.

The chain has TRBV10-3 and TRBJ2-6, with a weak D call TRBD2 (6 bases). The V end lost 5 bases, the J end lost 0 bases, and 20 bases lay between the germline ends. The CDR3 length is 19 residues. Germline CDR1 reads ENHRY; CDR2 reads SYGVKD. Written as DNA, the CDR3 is TGTGCCATCAGTAGAATGGGGACTCCACCATACTCTGGGGCCAACGTCCTGACTTTC. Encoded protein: CAISRMGTPPYSGANVLTF.

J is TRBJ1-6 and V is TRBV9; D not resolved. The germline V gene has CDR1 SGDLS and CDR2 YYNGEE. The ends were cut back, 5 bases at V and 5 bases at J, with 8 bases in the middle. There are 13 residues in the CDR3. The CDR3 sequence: CASRGGDNSPLHF. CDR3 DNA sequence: TGTGCCAGCAGGGGAGGAGATAATTCACCCCTCCACTTT.